A selection of T cell receptor beta chains follows, all from one sample in a study of blood T cell repertoires in COVID-19. The table came from immunoSEQ multiplex PCR; TCRdb's copy has only in-frame clones and leaves some out. The table lists under 300,000 clones, 83% of them singletons. The sample was peripheral blood. Receptors were obtained from a human donor in a cohort sampled during active COVID-19. The CDR3 runs from the conserved cysteine through the conserved F or W. A D gene is named only where the DNA matches it firmly. Rows give clone size only sometimes, using once, few, many, or a class for an expanded clone.

J gene: TRBJ2-5
CDR3 length: 13
clone size: .
D gene: .
V gene: TRBV11-2
CDR3 DNA: TGTGCCAGCAGCTTAGCCCTAATGGAGACCCAGTACTTC
CDR3 protein: CASSLALMETQYF

J gene: TRBJ2-5
CDR3 length: 15
clone size: .
D gene: TRBD2
V gene: TRBV15
CDR3 DNA: TGTGCCACCAGCAGCATGGGGGGGACGTCAGAGACCCAGTACTTC
CDR3 protein: CATSSMGGTSETQYF

J gene: TRBJ2-7
CDR3 length: 14
clone size: .
D gene: TRBD2
V gene: TRBV6-6
CDR3 DNA: TGTGCCAGCAATGGCGGGACTACCGCTCGCGAGCAGTACTTC
CDR3 protein: CASNGGTTAREQYF

J gene: TRBJ2-7
CDR3 length: 12
clone size: .
D gene: .
V gene: TRBV6-5
CDR3 DNA: TGTGCCAGCACCGCCAGCTCCTACGAGCAGTACTTC
CDR3 protein: CASTASSYEQYF

J gene: TRBJ2-1
CDR3 length: 11
clone size: .
D gene: .
V gene: TRBV20-1
CDR3 DNA: TGCAGTGCTAGGAGGGCGTATGAGCAGTTCTTC
CDR3 protein: CSARRAYEQFF

J gene: TRBJ2-7
CDR3 length: 15
clone size: .
D gene: .
V gene: TRBV6-5
CDR3 DNA: TGTGCCAGCAGTTACCCAGAACAGGGAGCCTACGAGCAGTACTTC
CDR3 protein: CASSYPEQGAYEQYF

J gene: TRBJ2-3
CDR3 length: 18
clone size: .
D gene: .
V gene: TRBV6-1
CDR3 DNA: TGTGCCAGCAGTGAAAGCGGCGGGGCCAGCTCCCGCACAGATACGCAGTATTTT
CDR3 protein: CASSESGGASSRTDTQYF

J gene: TRBJ2-3
CDR3 length: 17
clone size: .
D gene: TRBD2
V gene: TRBV12-5
CDR3 DNA: TGTGCTAGTGCCGCTCCCGGGGTAGCGGGGCTCACAGATACGCAGTATTTT
CDR3 protein: CASAAPGVAGLTDTQYF

J gene: TRBJ1-5
CDR3 length: 18
clone size: .
D gene: TRBD1
V gene: TRBV30
CDR3 DNA: TGTGCCTGGACCTTGGGGGGGACAGGGGGCGGTAGCAATCAGCCCCAGCATTTT
CDR3 protein: CAWTLGGTGGGSNQPQHF

J gene: TRBJ2-1
CDR3 length: 11
clone size: .
D gene: .
V gene: TRBV5-6
CDR3 DNA: TGTGCCAGCAGCCGTAACAATGAGCAGTTCTTC
CDR3 protein: CASSRNNEQFF

J gene: TRBJ1-5
CDR3 length: 11
clone size: .
D gene: .
V gene: TRBV20-1
CDR3 DNA: TGCAGTGTTCAAGGACAGAGCAATCAGCATTTT
CDR3 protein: CSVQGQSNQHF

J gene: TRBJ2-1
CDR3 length: 15
clone size: many
D gene: TRBD2
V gene: TRBV9
CDR3 DNA: TGTGCCAGCAGCGTAGGTGCTAGCGGGGGAAATGAGCAGTTCTTC
CDR3 protein: CASSVGASGGNEQFF

J gene: TRBJ1-5
CDR3 length: 15
clone size: .
D gene: TRBD1
V gene: TRBV18
CDR3 DNA: TGTGCCAGCTCACACGAAAACAGGGGAAGTCAGCCCCAGCATTTT
CDR3 protein: CASSHENRGSQPQHF

J gene: TRBJ1-2
CDR3 length: 13
clone size: many
D gene: TRBD1
V gene: TRBV12-3/TRBV12-4
CDR3 DNA: TGTGCCAGCAGGACAGGGATCGGGGTCGGCTACACCTTC
CDR3 protein: CASRTGIGVGYTF

J gene: TRBJ1-3
CDR3 length: 14
clone size: .
D gene: TRBD1
V gene: TRBV5-1
CDR3 DNA: TGCGCCAGCAGCTTGGGACAGGGGGCCGACACCATATATTTT
CDR3 protein: CASSLGQGADTIYF

J gene: TRBJ1-2
CDR3 length: 14
clone size: .
D gene: .
V gene: TRBV28
CDR3 DNA: TGTGCCAGCCGGGACACCCCAGCTAACTATGGCTACACCTTC
CDR3 protein: CASRDTPANYGYTF

J gene: TRBJ1-4
CDR3 length: 15
clone size: once
D gene: TRBD1
V gene: TRBV11-2
CDR3 DNA: TGTGCCAGCAGCTTTTCAGGGGGCGAGGGGGAAAAACTGTTTTTT
CDR3 protein: CASSFSGGEGEKLFF

J gene: TRBJ2-3
CDR3 length: 14
clone size: .
D gene: TRBD2
V gene: TRBV7-2
CDR3 DNA: TGTGCCAGCAGCCCCGGGGGGAGCACAGATACGCAGTATTTT
CDR3 protein: CASSPGGSTDTQYF

J gene: TRBJ2-1
CDR3 length: 15
clone size: .
D gene: TRBD2
V gene: TRBV6-4
CDR3 DNA: TGTGCCAGCAGTCCCTCAGCGGGAGGGCCGGATGAGCAGTTCTTC
CDR3 protein: CASSPSAGGPDEQFF

J gene: TRBJ2-5
CDR3 length: 15
clone size: .
D gene: TRBD1
V gene: TRBV7-9
CDR3 DNA: TGTGCCAGCAGCGAACGGACAGGGGGCGGAGAGACCCAGTACTTC
CDR3 protein: CASSERTGGGETQYF

J gene: TRBJ2-3
CDR3 length: 14
clone size: .
D gene: TRBD2
V gene: TRBV18
CDR3 DNA: TGTGCCAGCTCAAATGGACTAGCGTTAGATACGCAGTATTTT
CDR3 protein: CASSNGLALDTQYF

J gene: TRBJ2-1
CDR3 length: 14
clone size: .
D gene: TRBD1
V gene: TRBV7-8
CDR3 DNA: TGTGCCAGCAGAAGGGGGACAGTGGGCGATGAGCAGTTCTTC
CDR3 protein: CASRRGTVGDEQFF

J gene: TRBJ1-2
CDR3 length: 13
clone size: .
D gene: TRBD1
V gene: TRBV5-1
CDR3 DNA: TGCGCCAGCAGCGCCGGGACAGGGGAAGGCTACACCTTC
CDR3 protein: CASSAGTGEGYTF